This TCR beta chain stems from a study of blood T cell repertoires in COVID-19. The count of this clone is one. CDR1 and CDR2 (germline): SGDLS, YYNGEE. Trimming removed 0 bases at V and 5 bases at J, with 8 bases between. The CDR3 is made up of 13 amino acids. Profiled with immunoSEQ multiplex PCR; TCRdb holds only in-frame clones, not every one. The sample holds 240,000 or so clones, around 89% seen once. The sequence was obtained from a man in his forties or fifties who had recovered from COVID-19. This sequence joins TRBV9 and TRBJ2-5, with unresolved D. What was sequenced was PBMCs or T cells enriched from blood (not recorded which). The CDR3 DNA sequence: TGTGCCAGCAGCGTAGATTACTGGGAGACCCAGTACTTC. The encoded protein is CASSVDYWETQYF.